This T cell receptor (beta chain) was documented in a study of blood T cells in healthy people across ages. Study observations and caveats: It was the long-lived donors that had more naive CD4+ cells and higher diversity than aged donors.

The V end was cut by 3 bases, the J end by 4 bases, with 12 bases between. The germline CDR1 and CDR2 sequences are MNHEY and SVGEGT. The CDR3 loop spans 14 amino acids. Aged roughly 6 to 90, donors were systemically healthy Caucasians from Russia. Through a sample-barcoded 5' primer and a J-beta primer mix, a second PCR was run for roughly 6 to 11 cycles. From the 5' RACE reads, TCRdb called clonotypes with MiXCR, one entry per CDR3 protein. The top ten hold around 18% of the sample, which has roughly 500,000 distinct CDR3 sequences, 25% to 30% seen once. Remarks on this clonotype: Its antigen is unknown.

This clonotype originated in a woman in her 70s in good health. V usage is TRBV6-2 or TRBV6-3 and J usage is TRBJ1-1; D is ambiguous. Sequencing was carried out using blood. CDR3 protein: CASSYIGYGTEAFF. The CDR3, as DNA: TGTGCCAGCAGTTATATCGGGTATGGCACTGAAGCTTTCTTT.